This T cell receptor (beta chain) was recorded in a study of blood T cell repertoires in COVID-19. Study details: Spain, Italy and the United States supplied samples that represented acute and convalescent COVID-19. Sources were T cells, B-cell-depleted T cells, or PBMCs; the material itself was cDNA or gDNA.

The CDR3 is 13 amino acids. The V end lost 7 bases, the J end lost 3 bases, and 10 bases lay between the germline ends. In the authors' methods: How many nucleated cells were present was estimated from reference gene primer amplification. Some clones are missing from TCRdb's copy, which holds only in-frame ones; the method was immunoSEQ multiplex PCR. Clonal size and the V and J genes are those of that table, whereas D and trimming came from the DNA. The sample records around 110,000 clones, less than 90% being singletons. The chain recombines TRBV12-3 or TRBV12-4 with TRBJ1-3, with D unresolved. The sequence was obtained from a man aged 25 to 40 with acute or convalescent COVID-19. The sample taken for sequencing was peripheral blood. The CDR3: CASTNWSGNTIYF. CDR3 DNA: TGTGCCAGCACTAACTGGAGTGGAAACACCATATATTTT.